This TCR beta chain was identified in a study of T cell repertoires in cytomegalovirus infection. In TCRdb, the reads were re-called with MiXCR into one record per CDR3 protein. The sample holds approximately 500,000 distinct CDR3 sequences, about 11% seen once. This clonotype was observed many times. Germline loops: CDR1 MNHEY, CDR2 SMNVEV (reference sequence). V dropped 0 bases and J dropped 0 bases, with 12 bases sitting between them. This CDR3 region has 17 residues. Material for sequencing was PBMCs. The chain recombines TRBV27 with TRBJ2-1; D is uncertain. This receptor was taken from a human donor in good health (CMV status not recorded). Some clones in this sample may be carry-over from other donors' samples. DNA of the CDR3: TGTGCCAGCAGTTTATCGGCGTATGCGAACTCCTACAATGAGCAGTTCTTC. Protein sequence: CASSLSAYANSYNEQFF.